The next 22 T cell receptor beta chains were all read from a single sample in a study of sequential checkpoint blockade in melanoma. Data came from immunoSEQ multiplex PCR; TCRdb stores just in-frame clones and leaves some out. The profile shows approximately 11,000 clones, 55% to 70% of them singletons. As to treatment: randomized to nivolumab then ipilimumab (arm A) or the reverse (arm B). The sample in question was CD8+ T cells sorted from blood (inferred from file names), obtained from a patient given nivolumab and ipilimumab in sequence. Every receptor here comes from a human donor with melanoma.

CDR3 in amino acids: CASSRRAGTMEQFF. The CDR3 bases are TGTGCCAGCAGCCGTCGGGCGGGAACGATGGAGCAGTTCTTC. The chain links TRBV14 to TRBJ2-1; tentatively, D is TRBD2 (6 bases). V lost 4 bases to trimming and J lost 10 bases, with 17 bases between them. CDR3 length: 14 amino acids. CDR1 is SGHDN and CDR2 is FVKESK in the germline V gene.

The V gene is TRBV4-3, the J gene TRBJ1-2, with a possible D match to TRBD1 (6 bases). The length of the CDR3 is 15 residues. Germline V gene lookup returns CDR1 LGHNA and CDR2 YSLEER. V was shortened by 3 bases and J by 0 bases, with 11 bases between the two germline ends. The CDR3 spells CASSHLTGANYGYTF. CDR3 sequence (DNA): TGCGCCAGCAGCCACCTGACAGGAGCTAACTATGGCTACACCTTC.

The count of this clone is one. DNA of the CDR3: TGTGCCAGCAGTCCTCCGGGGGTGTATAATTCACCCCTCCACTTT. It translates to CASSPPGVYNSPLHF. The J gene is TRBJ1-6, the V gene TRBV11-3; tentatively, D is TRBD1 (5 bases). Germline loops: CDR1 SGHNT, CDR2 YENEEA. Trimming cost V 6 bases and J 4 bases, with 13 bases left between them. This CDR3 has 15 residues.

The CDR3 loop is CASSRGGETGPYEQYF. The CDR3 nucleotides read TGTGCCAGCAGCCGGGGGGGGGAGACAGGGCCCTACGAGCAGTACTTC. The V gene is TRBV7-6, the J gene TRBJ2-7, with D possibly matching TRBD2 (8 bases). This CDR3 spans 16 amino acids. The germline V and J ends were trimmed by 5 bases and 2 bases, with 19 bases remaining between them. Germline CDR1 SGHVS, CDR2 FNYEAQ.

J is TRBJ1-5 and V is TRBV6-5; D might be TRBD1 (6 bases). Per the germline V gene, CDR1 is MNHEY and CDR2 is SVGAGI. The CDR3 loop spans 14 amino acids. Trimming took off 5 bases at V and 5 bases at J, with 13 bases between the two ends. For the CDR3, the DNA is TGTGCCAGCAGTCAGACCACAGGGTATCAGCCCCAGCATTTT. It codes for CASSQTTGYQPQHF.

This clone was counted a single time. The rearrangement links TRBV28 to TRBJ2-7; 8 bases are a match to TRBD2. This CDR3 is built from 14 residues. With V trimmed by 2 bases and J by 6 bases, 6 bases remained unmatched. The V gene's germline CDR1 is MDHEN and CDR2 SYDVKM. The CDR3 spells CASSLAGGNIEQYF. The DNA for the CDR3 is TGTGCCAGCAGTTTAGCGGGAGGAAATATCGAGCAGTACTTC.

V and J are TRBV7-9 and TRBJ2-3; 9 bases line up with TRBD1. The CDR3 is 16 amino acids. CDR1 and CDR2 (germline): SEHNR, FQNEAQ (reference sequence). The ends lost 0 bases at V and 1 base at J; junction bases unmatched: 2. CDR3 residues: CASSLADRGGTDTQYF. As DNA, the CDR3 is TGTGCCAGCAGCTTAGCGGACAGGGGCGGCACAGATACGCAGTATTTT. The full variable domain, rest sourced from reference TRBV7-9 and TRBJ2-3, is DTGVSQNPRHKITKRGQNVTFRCDPISEHNRLYWYRQTLGQGPEFLTYFQNEAQLEKSRLLSDRFSAERPKGSFSTLEIQRTEQGDSAMYLCASSLADRGGTDTQYFGPGTRLTVL.

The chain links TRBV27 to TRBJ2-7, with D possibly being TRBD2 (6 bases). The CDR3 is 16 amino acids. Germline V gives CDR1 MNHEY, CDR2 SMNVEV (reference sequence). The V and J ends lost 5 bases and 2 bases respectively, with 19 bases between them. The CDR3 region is CASSPASGEVTYEQYF. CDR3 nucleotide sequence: TGTGCCAGCAGTCCCGCTTCGGGGGAGGTCACCTACGAGCAGTACTTC.

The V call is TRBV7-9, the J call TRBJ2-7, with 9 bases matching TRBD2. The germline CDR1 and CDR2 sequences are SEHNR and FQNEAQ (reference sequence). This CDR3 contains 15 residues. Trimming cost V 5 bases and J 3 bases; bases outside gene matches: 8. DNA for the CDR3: TGTGCCAGCAGCCCCTTTGATAGCGGGAGCTACGAGCAGTACTTC. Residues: CASSPFDSGSYEQYF. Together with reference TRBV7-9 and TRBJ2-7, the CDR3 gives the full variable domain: DTGVSQNPRHKITKRGQNVTFRCDPISEHNRLYWYRQTLGQGPEFLTYFQNEAQLEKSRLLSDRFSAERPKGSFSTLEIQRTEQGDSAMYLCASSPFDSGSYEQYFGPGTRLTVT.

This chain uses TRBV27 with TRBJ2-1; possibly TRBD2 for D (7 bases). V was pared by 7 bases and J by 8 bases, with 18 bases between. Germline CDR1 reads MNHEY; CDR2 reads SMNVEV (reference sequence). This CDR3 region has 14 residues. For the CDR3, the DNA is TGTGCCAGCATGAGCAGAGGGGGGGTCGATGAGCAGTTCTTC. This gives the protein CASMSRGGVDEQFF.

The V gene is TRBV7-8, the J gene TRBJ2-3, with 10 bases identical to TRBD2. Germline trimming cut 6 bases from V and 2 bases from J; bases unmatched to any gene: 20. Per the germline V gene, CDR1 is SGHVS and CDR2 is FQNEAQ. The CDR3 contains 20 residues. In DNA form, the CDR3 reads TGTGCCAGCAGTCCCATCCTAGCGGGAGCCTCCTCCCAAAACACAGATACGCAGTATTTT. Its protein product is CASSPILAGASSQNTDTQYF.

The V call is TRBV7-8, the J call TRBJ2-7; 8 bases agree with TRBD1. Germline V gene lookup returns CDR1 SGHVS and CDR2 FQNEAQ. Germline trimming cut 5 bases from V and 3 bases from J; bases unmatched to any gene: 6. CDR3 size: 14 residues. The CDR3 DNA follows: TGTGCCAGCAGCCCCTGGGACAGGAGCTACGAGCAGTACTTC. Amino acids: CASSPWDRSYEQYF.

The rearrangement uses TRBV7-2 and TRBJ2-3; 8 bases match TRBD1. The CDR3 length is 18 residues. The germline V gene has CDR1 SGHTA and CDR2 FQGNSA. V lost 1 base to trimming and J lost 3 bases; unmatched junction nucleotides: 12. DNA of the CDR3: TGTGCCAGCAGCTTAGTAGCGCAGGGGGCCACTAGGACAGATACGCAGTATTTT. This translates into CASSLVAQGATRTDTQYF. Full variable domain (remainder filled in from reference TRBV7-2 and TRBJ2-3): GAGVSQSPSNKVTEKGKDVELRCDPISGHTALYWYRQSLGQGLEFLIYFQGNSAPDKSGLPSDRFSAERTGGSVSTLTIQRTQQEDSAVYLCASSLVAQGATRTDTQYFGPGTRLTVL.

The CDR3, as DNA: TGTGCCAGCAGTTTTAGGGGGTTTGACACCGGGGAGCTGTTTTTT. Protein product: CASSFRGFDTGELFF. The chain recombines TRBV27 with TRBJ2-2, with D maybe TRBD1 (6 bases). The CDR3 has 15 amino acids. CDR1 MNHEY and CDR2 SMNVEV come from the germline V gene (reference sequence). V lost 3 bases and J lost 3, with 11 bases in between.

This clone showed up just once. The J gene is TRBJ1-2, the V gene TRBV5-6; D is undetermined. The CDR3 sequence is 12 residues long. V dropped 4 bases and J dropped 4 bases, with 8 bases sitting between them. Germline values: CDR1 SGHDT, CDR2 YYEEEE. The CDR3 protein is CASSPNGYGYTF. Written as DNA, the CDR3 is TGTGCCAGCAGCCCCAACGGCTATGGCTACACCTTC.

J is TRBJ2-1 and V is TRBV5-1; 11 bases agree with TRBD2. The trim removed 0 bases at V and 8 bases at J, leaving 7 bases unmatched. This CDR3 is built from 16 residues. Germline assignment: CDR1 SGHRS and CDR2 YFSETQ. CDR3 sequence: CASSLDISGRGHEQFF. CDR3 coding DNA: TGCGCCAGCAGCTTGGACATTAGCGGGAGGGGCCATGAGCAGTTCTTC.

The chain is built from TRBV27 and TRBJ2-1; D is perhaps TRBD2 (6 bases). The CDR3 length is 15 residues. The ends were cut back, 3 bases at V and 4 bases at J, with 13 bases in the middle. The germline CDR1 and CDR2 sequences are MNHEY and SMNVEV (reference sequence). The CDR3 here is CASSFVAEGYNEQFF. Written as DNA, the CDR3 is TGTGCCAGCAGTTTTGTAGCGGAAGGGTACAATGAGCAGTTCTTC.

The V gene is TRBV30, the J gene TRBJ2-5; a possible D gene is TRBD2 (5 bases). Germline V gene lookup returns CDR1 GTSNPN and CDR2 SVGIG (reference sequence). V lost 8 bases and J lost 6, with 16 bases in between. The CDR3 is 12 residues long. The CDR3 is CARDGVAKTQYF. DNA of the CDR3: TGTGCCCGCGACGGGGTCGCCAAGACCCAGTACTTC.

CDR3 sequence reads: CASSTGPGQGGSPLHF. CDR3 in DNA: TGTGCCAGCAGCACCGGTCCGGGACAGGGGGGGTCACCCCTCCACTTT. This rearrangement joins TRBV7-2 to TRBJ1-6; 11 nucleotides agree with TRBD1. The CDR3 has 16 amino acids. The V gene's germline CDR1 is SGHTA and CDR2 FQGNSA. The ends lost 5 bases at V and 10 bases at J; junction bases unmatched: 10.

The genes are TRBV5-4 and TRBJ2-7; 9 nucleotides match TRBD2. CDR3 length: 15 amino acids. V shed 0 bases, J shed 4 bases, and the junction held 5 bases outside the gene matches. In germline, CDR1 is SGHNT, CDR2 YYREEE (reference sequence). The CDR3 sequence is CASSLAQGLAYEQYF. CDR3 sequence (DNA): TGTGCCAGCAGCTTGGCCCAGGGACTAGCTTACGAGCAGTACTTC.

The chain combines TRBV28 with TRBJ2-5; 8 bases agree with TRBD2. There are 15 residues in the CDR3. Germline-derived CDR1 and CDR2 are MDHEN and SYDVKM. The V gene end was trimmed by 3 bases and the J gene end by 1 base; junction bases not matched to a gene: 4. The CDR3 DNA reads TGTGCCAGCAGTTTTTCGGCGGGAGGCCAAGAGACCCAGTACTTC. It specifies CASSFSAGGQETQYF.

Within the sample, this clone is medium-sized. CDR3 in DNA: TGTGCCAGCAGCCACTCCAGGGGGTACTTTGGAAACACCATATATTTT. Encoded protein: CASSHSRGYFGNTIYF. This chain links TRBV14 with TRBJ1-3; 7 bases agree with TRBD1. The CDR3 runs to 16 residues. The germline V gene encodes CDR1 SGHDN and CDR2 FVKESK. J lost 3 bases, V lost 3 bases, and 8 bases had no gene match.